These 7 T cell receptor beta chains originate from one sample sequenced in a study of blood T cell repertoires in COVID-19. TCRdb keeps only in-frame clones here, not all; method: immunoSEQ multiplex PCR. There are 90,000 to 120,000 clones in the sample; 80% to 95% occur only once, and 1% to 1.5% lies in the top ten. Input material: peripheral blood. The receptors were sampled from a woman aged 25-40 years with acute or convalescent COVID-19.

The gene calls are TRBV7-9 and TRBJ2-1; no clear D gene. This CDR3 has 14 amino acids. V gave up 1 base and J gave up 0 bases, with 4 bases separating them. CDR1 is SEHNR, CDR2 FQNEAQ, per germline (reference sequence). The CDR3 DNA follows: TGTGCCAGCAGCTTAGGGAGCTCCTACAATGAGCAGTTCTTC. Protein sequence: CASSLGSSYNEQFF.

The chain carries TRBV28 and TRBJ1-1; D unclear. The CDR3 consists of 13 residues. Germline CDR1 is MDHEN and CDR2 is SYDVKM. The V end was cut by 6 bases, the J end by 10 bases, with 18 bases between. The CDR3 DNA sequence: TGTGCCAGCAGCCCCCCGACAACGGTAGGAGCTTTCTTT. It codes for CASSPPTTVGAFF.

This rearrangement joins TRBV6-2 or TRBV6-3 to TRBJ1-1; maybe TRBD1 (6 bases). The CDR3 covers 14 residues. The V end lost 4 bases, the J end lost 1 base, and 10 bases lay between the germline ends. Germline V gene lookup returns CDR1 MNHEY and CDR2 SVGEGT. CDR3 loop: CASSFTGKNTEAFF. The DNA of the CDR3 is TGTGCCAGCAGTTTTACAGGGAAGAACACTGAAGCTTTCTTT.

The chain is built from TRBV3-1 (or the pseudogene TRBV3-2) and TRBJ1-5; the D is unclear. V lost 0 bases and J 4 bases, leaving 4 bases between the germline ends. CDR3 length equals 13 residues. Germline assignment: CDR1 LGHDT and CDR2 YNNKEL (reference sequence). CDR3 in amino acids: CASSQDVNQPQHF. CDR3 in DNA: TGTGCCAGCAGCCAAGACGTTAATCAGCCCCAGCATTTT.

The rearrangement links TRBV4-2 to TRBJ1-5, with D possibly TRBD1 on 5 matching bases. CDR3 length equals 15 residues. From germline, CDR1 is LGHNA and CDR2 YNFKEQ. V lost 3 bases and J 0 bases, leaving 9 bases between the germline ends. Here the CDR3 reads CASSQGRDSNQPQHF. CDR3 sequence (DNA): TGTGCCAGCAGCCAGGGCAGGGATAGCAATCAGCCCCAGCATTTT.

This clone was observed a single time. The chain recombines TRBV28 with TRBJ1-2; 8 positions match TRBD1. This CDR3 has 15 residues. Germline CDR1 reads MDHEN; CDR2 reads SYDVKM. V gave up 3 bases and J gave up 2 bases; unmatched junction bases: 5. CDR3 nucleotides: TGTGCCAGCAGTTTGGCGACAGGGGAGAACTATGGCTACACCTTC. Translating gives CASSLATGENYGYTF.

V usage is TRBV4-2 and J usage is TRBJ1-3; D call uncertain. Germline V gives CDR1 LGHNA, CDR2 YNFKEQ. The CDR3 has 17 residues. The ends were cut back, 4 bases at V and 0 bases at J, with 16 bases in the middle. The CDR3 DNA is TGTGCCAGCAGCCCCCGGGGAGGATTAAGCTCTGGAAACACCATATATTTT. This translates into CASSPRGGLSSGNTIYF.